These 24 T cell receptor beta chains were all obtained from the same sample, sequenced in a study of CD8 T cells in Susac syndrome (dated 2019 in TCRdb). Libraries were made using the immunoSEQ multiplex PCR assay. RNA was extracted using the RNeasy kit, and roughly 0.5 to 1 ug of the RNA was reverse transcribed with random hexamers. TCRdb's own reprocessing of the public reads used fastp at Q25 and MiXCR and kept productive beta chains. Identical CDR3 proteins give one entry, which carries the most common genes and DNA. The sample table shows about 150,000 distinct CDR3 sequences, and under 97% are seen once. The ten largest clonotypes hold over 0.065% of the sample. The sample was CD4+ T cells from PBMCs. These TCRs come from a human donor with Susac syndrome.

Here the CDR3 reads CASSDLLAGATDTQYF. CDR3 sequence (DNA): TGTGCCAGCAGTGATTTACTAGCGGGAGCGACAGATACGCAGTATTTT. The chain combines TRBV25-1 with TRBJ2-3; the match to TRBD2 covers 11 bases. CDR1 and CDR2 (germline): MGHDK, SYGVNS. The CDR3 is 16 amino acids. The ends lost 3 bases at V and 3 bases at J; junction bases unmatched: 5. Complete variable domain (other parts from reference TRBV25-1 and TRBJ2-3): EADIYQTPRYLVIGTGKKITLECSQTMGHDKMYWYQQDPGMELHLIHYSYGVNSTEKGDLSSESTVSRIRTEHFPLTLESARPSHTSQYLCASSDLLAGATDTQYFGPGTRLTVL.

V usage is TRBV4-1 and J usage is TRBJ2-2, with TRBD2 matching over 13 bases. The CDR3 covers 17 residues. Per the germline V gene, CDR1 is MGHRA and CDR2 is YSYEKL. V dropped 3 bases and J dropped 3; count of bases not matched to a gene: 4. The CDR3 reads CASSHYGLAGDTGELFF. The CDR3 DNA reads as TGCGCCAGCAGCCATTATGGACTAGCGGGAGACACCGGGGAGCTGTTTTTT.

The gene calls are TRBV11-2 and TRBJ2-7; 9 bases match TRBD1. Per the germline V gene, CDR1 is SGHAT and CDR2 is FQNNGV. V was clipped by 0 bases and J by 6 bases; unmatched bases: 9. CDR3 length: 16 amino acids. As DNA, the CDR3 is TGTGCCAGCAGCTTAGAGGGACAGGGATGGTTAGGCGAGCAGTACTTC. This translates into CASSLEGQGWLGEQYF.

This clonotype was seen once. J is TRBJ2-3 and V is TRBV7-3; D possibly uses TRBD1 or TRBD2 (5 bases each). V lost 5 bases to trimming and J lost 8 bases, with 17 bases between them. The CDR3 is 14 amino acids. The germline CDR1 and CDR2 sequences are SGHTA and FQGTGA. CDR3 in amino acids: CASSPGTMETTQYF. The CDR3 DNA sequence: TGTGCCAGCAGCCCCGGGACCATGGAGACTACGCAGTATTTT. Drawing the rest from reference TRBV7-3 and TRBJ2-3, the complete variable domain is GAGVSQTPSNKVTEKGKYVELRCDPISGHTALYWYRQSLGQGPEFLIYFQGTGAADDSGLPNDRFFAVRPEGSVSTLKIQRTERGDSAVYLCASSPGTMETTQYFGPGTRLTVL.

This chain joins TRBV4-1 and TRBJ1-1; D unresolved. V was clipped by 0 bases and J by 8 bases, with 10 bases between them. The CDR3 contains 13 residues. In germline, CDR1 is MGHRA, CDR2 YSYEKL. The CDR3 protein is CASSQELPSEAFF. The CDR3 DNA is TGCGCCAGCAGCCAAGAGCTCCCTTCGGAAGCTTTCTTT.

CDR3: CSALMGRVDTQYF. DNA of the CDR3: TGCAGTGCCCTGATGGGGCGGGTCGATACGCAGTATTTT. The chain has TRBV20-1 and TRBJ2-3; D might be TRBD1 or TRBD2, each matching 5 bases. The germline V gene encodes CDR1 DFQATT and CDR2 SNEGSKA (reference sequence). CDR3 size: 13 residues. V dropped 6 bases and J dropped 6 bases, with 16 bases sitting between them.

The J gene is TRBJ2-5, the V gene TRBV11-2; D remains ambiguous. Deletions cut 5 bases from V and 5 bases from J, with 18 bases between. Germline V CDR1 and CDR2: SGHAT, FQNNGV. This CDR3 contains 15 residues. CDR3 in DNA: TGTGCCAGCAGCCCCGAGGTGTCCGTGGTGGAGACCCAGTACTTC. Protein: CASSPEVSVVETQYF.

The V gene is TRBV9, the J gene TRBJ1-1, with D hard to call. Germline loops: CDR1 SGDLS, CDR2 YYNGEE. The V gene lost 4 bases and the J gene lost 1 base, with 11 bases spanning the gap. This CDR3 spans 14 amino acids. The CDR3 is CASSPIAGNTEAFF. In DNA form, the CDR3 reads TGTGCCAGCAGCCCCATAGCGGGGAACACTGAAGCTTTCTTT.

This sequence joins TRBV12-3 or TRBV12-4 and TRBJ2-1, with 9 positions matching TRBD1. The junction had 4 bases not matched to a gene; V was cut back by 5 bases and J by 8 bases. The CDR3 is 13 residues long. The CDR3 nucleotides are TGTGCCAGCAGTACGGACAGGGGCGATGAGCAGTTCTTC. Translating it yields CASSTDRGDEQFF.

This clonotype was counted once. The V call is TRBV5-4, the J call TRBJ2-1, with D maybe TRBD2 (6 bases). The CDR3 consists of 16 residues. Germline-derived CDR1 and CDR2 are SGHNT and YYREEE (reference sequence). The germline V and J ends were trimmed by 2 bases and 4 bases, with 16 bases remaining between them. For the CDR3, the DNA is TGTGCCAGCAGCTTTGGCCCGGGGGACCAGTACAATGAGCAGTTCTTC. It yields the protein CASSFGPGDQYNEQFF.

This chain links TRBV10-3 with TRBJ1-1; tentatively, D is TRBD1 (5 bases). The CDR3 spans 13 residues. With 4 bases removed from V and 3 bases from J, the gap between germline ends came to 9 bases. Germline V gives CDR1 ENHRY, CDR2 SYGVKD. The CDR3 nucleotides read TGTGCCATCAGTGTGGAGGGGCACACTGAAGCTTTCTTT. Protein sequence: CAISVEGHTEAFF.

V gene TRBV29-1 combines with J gene TRBJ2-7; D gene unclear. This CDR3 has 11 residues. The ends were cut back, 6 bases at V and 5 bases at J, with 11 bases in the middle. Germline V gives CDR1 SQVTM, CDR2 ANQGSEA. The CDR3 loop reads CSVREWDEQYF. In DNA form, the CDR3 reads TGCAGCGTACGAGAGTGGGACGAGCAGTACTTC.

CDR3 nucleotide sequence: TGTGCCAGCAGGATACAGGAACCCACCGGGGAGCTGTTTTTT. This translates into CASRIQEPTGELFF. The V call is TRBV2, the J call TRBJ2-2; possibly TRBD1 for D (5 bases). Germline loops: CDR1 SNHLY, CDR2 FYNNEI. The CDR3 length is 14 residues. The V end lost 6 bases, the J end lost 4 bases, and 12 bases lay between the germline ends.

The chain is built from TRBV29-1 and TRBJ2-3, with a weak D call TRBD1 (5 bases). The germline gives CDR1 SQVTM, CDR2 ANQGSEA. V shed 4 bases and J shed 0 bases, with 14 bases lying between them. The CDR3 totals 15 residues. CDR3 loop: CSVGLGQGSTDTQYF. The CDR3 nucleotides read TGCAGCGTTGGATTGGGTCAGGGAAGCACAGATACGCAGTATTTT.

The chain has TRBV5-1 and TRBJ2-1, with 9 bases matching TRBD1. There are 15 residues in the CDR3. The trim removed 2 bases at V and 9 bases at J, leaving 9 bases unmatched. The germline V gene encodes CDR1 SGHRS and CDR2 YFSETQ. CDR3 region: CASSLPGQGITEQFF. The CDR3 DNA reads TGCGCCAGCAGCTTACCGGGACAGGGAATTACTGAGCAGTTCTTC.

The V gene is TRBV12-3 or TRBV12-4, the J gene TRBJ2-1; unclear D gene. CDR3 length: 14 residues. Trimming cost V 6 bases and J 2 bases, with 11 bases left between them. The DNA of the CDR3 is TGTGCCAGCAGCTCCGACTTACCCTACAATGAGCAGTTCTTC. Amino acids: CASSSDLPYNEQFF.

This rearrangement joins TRBV9 to TRBJ2-5, with 8 bases lining up with TRBD1. The CDR3 is 16 residues long. The germline CDR1 and CDR2 sequences are SGDLS and YYNGEE. V dropped 3 bases and J dropped 4; count of bases not matched to a gene: 11. The CDR3 sequence: CASSALGQAHSETQYF. The CDR3 bases are TGTGCCAGCAGCGCATTGGGACAGGCGCATTCAGAGACCCAGTACTTC.

This chain links TRBV29-1 with TRBJ1-1; no firm D call. CDR1 is SQVTM and CDR2 is ANQGSEA in the germline V gene. The CDR3 sequence is 14 residues long. V shed 5 bases and J shed 5 bases, with 18 bases lying between them. In nucleotides, the CDR3 is TGCAGCGTTTCGACTCAGAAAAAGATGACTGAAGCTTTCTTT. Translation: CSVSTQKKMTEAFF.

This chain uses TRBV9 with TRBJ2-5; TRBD2 agrees at 13 bases. CDR1 and CDR2 (germline): SGDLS, YYNGEE. The CDR3 covers 17 residues. V lost 0 bases and J lost 2; bases outside the gene matches: 4. CDR3 sequence reads: CASSVGLAGGLQETQYF. The CDR3 DNA reads as TGTGCCAGCAGCGTAGGACTAGCGGGGGGACTTCAAGAGACCCAGTACTTC.

This chain connects TRBV12-3 or TRBV12-4 to TRBJ1-1, with TRBD1 matching 10 bases. The CDR3 sequence is 16 residues long. Trimming at V came to 3 bases and at J to 7 bases, leaving 11 bases not matched to a gene. CDR3 nucleotides: TGTGCCAGCAGTTTCCTGACAGGGGGCCCCGTCGGTGAAGCTTTCTTT. Protein: CASSFLTGGPVGEAFF.

This chain uses TRBV5-1 with TRBJ2-2; weak D call: TRBD2 (6 bases). CDR1 and CDR2 (germline): SGHRS, YFSETQ. The CDR3 runs to 15 residues. Trimming shortened V by 1 base and J by 5 bases, and 12 bases separated the two germline ends. The CDR3 DNA is TGCGCCAGCAGCTTGACGGCGGGGAATACCGGGGAGCTGTTTTTT. Protein sequence: CASSLTAGNTGELFF.

The genes are TRBV6-5 and TRBJ2-5, with TRBD2 matching 10 bases. The V gene's germline CDR1 is MNHEY and CDR2 SVGAGI. V lost 2 bases and J lost 1; bases outside the gene matches: 4. This CDR3 spans 16 amino acids. CDR3 loop: CASSYAASGGQETQYF. The CDR3 DNA is TGTGCCAGCAGTTACGCGGCTAGCGGGGGCCAAGAGACCCAGTACTTC.

The rearrangement links TRBV20-1 to TRBJ2-5; D ambiguous. The CDR3 length is 14 residues. Trimming removed 1 base at V and 5 bases at J, with 14 bases between. Germline lookup yields CDR1 DFQATT and CDR2 SNEGSKA (reference sequence). For the CDR3, the DNA is TGCAGTGCTAGAGCCGCTGGGGTCTGGGAGACCCAGTACTTC. Its protein is CSARAAGVWETQYF.

The chain couples TRBV29-1 to TRBJ1-2; D remains unclear. Germline assignment: CDR1 SQVTM and CDR2 ANQGSEA. The CDR3 is made up of 11 amino acids. V shed 6 bases and J shed 0 bases, with 5 bases lying between them. The CDR3 protein is CSVSSNYGYTF. In DNA form, the CDR3 reads TGCAGCGTCTCGTCTAACTATGGCTACACCTTC.